This T cell receptor (beta chain) was found in a study of control samples from healthy donors and cancer patients. V lost 5 bases and J 4 bases, leaving 17 bases between the germline ends. The CDR3 covers 14 residues. Germline assignment: CDR1 SQVTM and CDR2 ANQGSEA. The table came from immunoSEQ multiplex PCR; TCRdb's copy has only in-frame clones and leaves some out. The sample consists of over 150,000 clones, around 87% of them appearing once. Sequenced input: blood. The chain has TRBV29-1 and TRBJ1-1; D gene uncertain. This TCR was recovered from a woman aged 50 to 60 in good health. The CDR3 sequence is CSVRPLRGPTEAFF. The CDR3 region has the DNA TGCAGCGTTAGACCTCTGCGAGGGCCCACTGAAGCTTTCTTT.